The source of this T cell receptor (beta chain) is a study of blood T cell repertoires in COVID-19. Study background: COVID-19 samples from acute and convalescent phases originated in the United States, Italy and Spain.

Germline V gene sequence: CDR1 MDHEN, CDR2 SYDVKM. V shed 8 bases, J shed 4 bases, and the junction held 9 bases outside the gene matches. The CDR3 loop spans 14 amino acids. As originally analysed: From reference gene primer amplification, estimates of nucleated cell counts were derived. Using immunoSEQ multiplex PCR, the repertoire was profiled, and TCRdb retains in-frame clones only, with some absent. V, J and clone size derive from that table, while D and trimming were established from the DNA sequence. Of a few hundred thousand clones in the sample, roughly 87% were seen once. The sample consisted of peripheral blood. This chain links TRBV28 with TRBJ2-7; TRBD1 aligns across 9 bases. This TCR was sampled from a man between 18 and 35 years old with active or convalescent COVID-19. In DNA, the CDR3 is TGTGCCAGCGGATCCGGGACAGGGAAATACGAGCAGTACTTC. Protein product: CASGSGTGKYEQYF.